The 23 T cell receptor beta chains below all came from one sample that was sequenced in a study of blood T cell repertoires in COVID-19. This table comes from immunoSEQ multiplex PCR, and its TCRdb copy is limited to in-frame clones, with some not included. The profile shows 30,000 to 40,000 clones, about 80% of them singletons. Source material: peripheral blood. The receptors were gathered from a man older than 75 with acute or convalescent COVID-19.

V and J are TRBV4-2 and TRBJ2-2; TRBD1 agrees at 9 bases. CDR3 length: 17 residues. CDR1 is LGHNA, CDR2 YNFKEQ, per germline. The junction had 8 bases not matched to a gene; V was cut back by 1 base and J by 5 bases. The CDR3 spells CASSQVTGQGRTGELFF. In DNA form, the CDR3 reads TGTGCCAGCAGCCAAGTGACGGGACAGGGAAGAACCGGGGAGCTGTTTTTT.

This clone was seen more than once but under ten times. The rearrangement links TRBV4-1 to TRBJ2-3; D is unresolved. The CDR3 is 13 amino acids. Trimming took off 4 bases at V and 2 bases at J, with 7 bases between the two ends. CDR1 is MGHRA, CDR2 YSYEKL, per germline. This CDR3 is CASSLIHTDTQYF. CDR3 DNA: TGCGCCAGCAGCCTCATACACACAGATACGCAGTATTTT.

J is TRBJ2-1 and V is TRBV19, with 8 nucleotides matching TRBD1. The CDR3 totals 15 residues. CDR1 and CDR2 from the germline V gene are LNHDA and SQIVND (reference sequence). V lost 3 bases, J lost 4 bases, and 5 bases stayed unmatched. CDR3 sequence reads: CASSMGRGQYNEQFF. Here the CDR3 DNA reads TGTGCCAGTAGTATGGGCAGGGGGCAGTACAATGAGCAGTTCTTC. The full variable domain, its missing parts supplied by reference TRBV19 and TRBJ2-1, is DGGITQSPKYLFRKEGQNVTLSCEQNLNHDAMYWYRQDPGQGLRLIYYSQIVNDFQKGDIAEGYSVSREKKESFPLTVTSAQKNPTAFYLCASSMGRGQYNEQFFGPGTRLTVL.

CDR3 protein: CASSVDGLIGNTIYF. In nucleotides, the CDR3 is TGTGCCAGCAGCGTAGATGGGCTGATTGGAAACACCATATATTTT. The chain employs TRBV9 and TRBJ1-3; no clear D. The CDR3 runs to 15 residues. Looked up from germline, CDR1 is SGDLS and CDR2 is YYNGEE. The V end lost 0 bases, the J end lost 3 bases, and 10 bases lay between the germline ends.

This clone was seen just once. This chain joins TRBV9 and TRBJ2-5, with TRBD2 matching over 8 bases. The length of the CDR3 is 15 residues. J was trimmed by 6 bases and V by 0 bases; bases with no gene match: 7. Germline CDR1 is SGDLS and CDR2 is YYNGEE. The CDR3 bases are TGTGCCAGCAGCGTAGGTGGCGGGGGGCGGAAGACCCAGTACTTC. This codes for CASSVGGGGRKTQYF.

CDR3 coding DNA: TGTGCCACCAGCTACGGGACAGGGTGGGCAGATACGCAGTATTTT. Its protein product is CATSYGTGWADTQYF. The V gene is TRBV15, the J gene TRBJ2-3, with 9 bases matching TRBD1. J was trimmed by 4 bases and V by 5 bases; bases with no gene match: 7. The V gene's germline CDR1 is LNHNV and CDR2 YYDKDF (reference sequence). The CDR3 contains 15 residues. Looking up the rest from reference TRBV15 and TRBJ2-3 gives the full variable domain: DAMVIQNPRYQVTQFGKPVTLSCSQTLNHNVMYWYQQKSSQAPKLLFHYYDKDFNNEADTPDNFQSRRPNTSFCFLDIRSPGLGDTAMYLCATSYGTGWADTQYFGPGTRLTVL.

The V and J genes are TRBV5-4 and TRBJ2-5; the D gene is possibly TRBD2 (6 bases). Germline values: CDR1 SGHNT, CDR2 YYREEE (reference sequence). The V and J ends lost 4 bases and 0 bases respectively, with 7 bases between them. There are 13 residues in the CDR3. The CDR3 here is CASSRDYQETQYF. The CDR3 DNA reads as TGTGCCAGCAGCCGGGACTACCAAGAGACCCAGTACTTC.

The chain has TRBV3-1 (or the pseudogene TRBV3-2) and TRBJ1-1, with TRBD1 matching over 10 bases. After removal of 4 bases from V and 0 bases from J, the junction contained 5 bases not matched to a gene. Germline loops: CDR1 LGHDT, CDR2 YNNKEL (reference sequence). This CDR3 has 16 residues. The CDR3 region has the DNA TGTGCCAGCAGCCCTTGGGACAGGGGAATGAACACTGAAGCTTTCTTT. Amino acids: CASSPWDRGMNTEAFF.

This clone occurred many times. V and J are TRBV18 and TRBJ2-7; tentative D call: TRBD2 (6 bases). This CDR3 has 14 amino acids. The V end was cut by 0 bases, the J end by 3 bases, with 9 bases between. Germline V gives CDR1 KGHSH, CDR2 LQKENI. CDR3 in DNA: TGTGCCAGCTCACCACCGGAGGGGTACTACGAGCAGTACTTC. It yields the protein CASSPPEGYYEQYF.

The genes are TRBV5-4 and TRBJ2-6, with D tentatively TRBD1 (6 bases). This CDR3 contains 17 residues. Germline V CDR1 and CDR2: SGHNT, YYREEE (reference sequence). Deletions cut 1 base from V and 3 bases from J, with 14 bases between. The CDR3 DNA reads TGTGCCAGCAGCTTGAGTGGGGGCGGTGGTGGGGCCAACGTCCTGACTTTC. As protein: CASSLSGGGGGANVLTF.

The CDR3 coding sequence is TGTGCCAGCAGCCGAGCGACAGGGGGCGCTGGGGAAAAACTGTTTTTT. Its protein product is CASSRATGGAGEKLFF. The V call is TRBV7-6, the J call TRBJ1-4, with 10 bases identical to TRBD1. CDR1 is SGHVS and CDR2 is FNYEAQ in the germline V gene. V shed 5 bases and J 8 bases; nucleotides not matched to a gene: 11. CDR3 size: 16 residues.

This clone was counted a single time. This chain links TRBV11-2 with TRBJ2-7; D possibly corresponds to TRBD1 (5 bases). The V and J ends lost 7 bases and 0 bases respectively, with 7 bases between them. The CDR3 spans 12 residues. The germline V gene encodes CDR1 SGHAT and CDR2 FQNNGV. The CDR3 DNA sequence: TGTGCCAGCACCGGACACTCCTACGAGCAGTACTTC. This codes for CASTGHSYEQYF.

V is TRBV7-9 and J is TRBJ2-7, with a weak D call TRBD1 (5 bases). The length of the CDR3 is 14 residues. Germline values: CDR1 SEHNR, CDR2 FQNEAQ (reference sequence). V was shortened by 1 base and J by 5 bases, with 12 bases between the two germline ends. In DNA, the CDR3 is TGTGCCAGCAGCTTAGGGGCCAGGGTGGACGAGCAGTACTTC. Translating it yields CASSLGARVDEQYF.

The rearrangement joins TRBV7-2 to TRBJ1-2, with a weak D call TRBD1 (6 bases). In germline, CDR1 is SGHTA, CDR2 FQGNSA. This CDR3 comprises 14 residues. Trimming took off 5 bases at V and 2 bases at J, with 12 bases between the two ends. The chain's CDR3 is CASSPSQGNYGYTF. In nucleotides, the CDR3 is TGTGCCAGCAGCCCGTCACAGGGAAACTATGGCTACACCTTC. Complete variable domain (other parts from reference TRBV7-2 and TRBJ1-2): GAGVSQSPSNKVTEKGKDVELRCDPISGHTALYWYRQSLGQGLEFLIYFQGNSAPDKSGLPSDRFSAERTGGSVSTLTIQRTQQEDSAVYLCASSPSQGNYGYTFGSGTRLTVV.

This clone has more than one count but fewer than ten. The rearrangement links TRBV6-4 to TRBJ2-7; 9 bases agree with TRBD1. The germline gives CDR1 MRHNA, CDR2 SNTAGT. J was trimmed by 3 bases and V by 9 bases; bases with no gene match: 0. CDR3 length: 11 amino acids. CDR3 nucleotides: TGTGCCAGGACAGGGGGCTACGAGCAGTACTTC. This translates into CARTGGYEQYF.

This rearrangement joins TRBV30 to TRBJ2-5; perhaps TRBD1 as D (5 bases). Germline-derived CDR1 and CDR2 are GTSNPN and SVGIG (reference sequence). The CDR3 sequence is 14 residues long. V lost 5 bases to trimming and J lost 5 bases, with 18 bases between them. The CDR3 nucleotides are TGTGCCTGGGGGGCCGCCAGAACCCACGAGACCCAGTACTTC. Residues: CAWGAARTHETQYF. The whole variable domain, remainder taken from reference TRBV30 and TRBJ2-5, is SQTIHQWPATLVQPVGSPLSLECTVEGTSNPNLYWYRQAAGRGLQLLFYSVGIGQISSEVPQNLSASRPQDRQFILSSKKLLLSDSGFYLCAWGAARTHETQYFGPGTRLLVL.

The gene calls are TRBV6-1 and TRBJ2-3, with D maybe TRBD2 (5 bases). Germline loops: CDR1 MNHNS, CDR2 SASEGT. Deletions cut 2 bases from V and 0 bases from J, with 12 bases between. The CDR3 is 16 amino acids. CDR3 sequence (DNA): TGTGCCAGCAGTGAAAGATGGCGAGGGAGCACAGATACGCAGTATTTT. It yields the protein CASSERWRGSTDTQYF.

The rearrangement uses TRBV11-2 and TRBJ2-7, with 8 positions matching TRBD1. The V gene's germline CDR1 is SGHAT and CDR2 FQNNGV. This CDR3 region has 16 residues. V was pared by 2 bases and J by 5 bases, with 11 bases of the junction left unmatched. The CDR3 DNA sequence: TGTGCCAGCAGCTTATTGATTGGACAGGGCGCCAACGAGCAGTACTTC. The encoded protein is CASSLLIGQGANEQYF.

The chain employs TRBV5-1 and TRBJ2-5; tentative D call: TRBD2 (6 bases). There are 14 residues in the CDR3. The germline gives CDR1 SGHRS, CDR2 YFSETQ. The germline V and J ends were trimmed by 1 base and 4 bases, with 11 bases remaining between them. CDR3 sequence: CASSLSAGRETQYF. CDR3 DNA: TGCGCCAGCAGCTTGTCCGCGGGGCGAGAGACCCAGTACTTC.

Regarding this clone: A read error may produce the germline difference seen at one junction end. V is TRBV7-7 and J is TRBJ2-3; 7 bases align to TRBD2. This CDR3 contains 15 residues. Germline CDR1 and CDR2: SSHAT and FNYEAQ (reference sequence). In DNA, the CDR3 is TGTGCTAGCAGCTTAGCAAGCGGGACCATAGATACGCAGTATTTT. As protein: CASSLASGTIDTQYF.

The rearrangement links TRBV2 to TRBJ2-1; D uncertain. Trimming took 3 bases from V and 0 from J, leaving 12 bases between them. The germline CDR1 and CDR2 sequences are SNHLY and FYNNEI. The CDR3 is 16 residues long. The CDR3 nucleotides read TGTGCCAGCAGTGAGGTGGGCATAAGCTCCTACAATGAGCAGTTCTTC. Translation: CASSEVGISSYNEQFF. Drawing the rest from reference TRBV2 and TRBJ2-1, the complete variable domain is EPEVTQTPSHQVTQMGQEVILRCVPISNHLYFYWYRQILGQKVEFLVSFYNNEISEKSEIFDDQFSVERPDGSNFTLKIRSTKLEDSAMYFCASSEVGISSYNEQFFGPGTRLTVL.

The chain combines TRBV9 with TRBJ1-2, with a tentative D call TRBD1 (6 bases). Germline CDR1 SGDLS, CDR2 YYNGEE. V lost 0 bases, J lost 0 bases, and 12 bases lay in between. CDR3 length: 16 amino acids. The CDR3 sequence is CASSVGGTSSNYGYTF. The CDR3 bases are TGTGCCAGCAGCGTAGGAGGGACATCCTCTAACTATGGCTACACCTTC.

The chain couples TRBV6-6 to TRBJ2-7; 7 bases are a match to TRBD1. This CDR3 has 15 amino acids. The V gene's germline CDR1 is MNHNY and CDR2 SVGAGI (reference sequence). Unmatched junction bases numbered 4, after V lost 0 bases and J lost 2 bases. The CDR3 here is CASSYSGTAPYEQYF. The CDR3 nucleotides are TGTGCCAGCAGTTACTCCGGGACAGCACCCTACGAGCAGTACTTC.